Detailed here is one T cell receptor beta chain. The data are from a study of control samples from healthy donors and cancer patients. The germline V and J ends were trimmed by 0 bases and 2 bases, with 16 bases remaining between them. The CDR3 sequence is 17 residues long. Germline CDR1 and CDR2: MGHRA and YSYEKL. This table comes from immunoSEQ multiplex PCR, and its TCRdb copy is limited to in-frame clones, with some not included. The sample holds about 210,000 clones. The rearrangement uses TRBV4-1 and TRBJ1-2; D possibly corresponds to TRBD1 (5 bases). Sequencing was carried out using blood. This clonotype was sampled from a woman in her twenties or thirties in good health. The CDR3 DNA follows: TGCGCCAGCAGCCAAGACGTCTCCGGGACGGACAACTATGGCTACACCTTC. Its protein is CASSQDVSGTDNYGYTF.